The source of this TCR beta chain is a study of regulatory T cells in long-lasting Graves disease. Time point reported: newly diagnosed GD, antithyroid drugs for less than 3 months. PBMCs were the source of the RNA used for TCR sequencing. Arm-PCR with iRepertoire HTBI primers amplified the CDR3 regions for these TCR beta libraries. TCRdb redid the calling of the multiplex PCR reads with MiXCR, one entry per CDR3 protein. Of over 500,000 distinct CDR3 sequences listed, 16% are singletons. The germline CDR1 and CDR2 sequences are MNHNY and SVGAGI (reference sequence). The CDR3 runs 16 residues. Germline trimming cut 0 bases from V and 5 bases from J; bases unmatched to any gene: 6. The data were also submitted as part of a second study, on T cells in Graves' hyperthyroidism and ophthalmopathy.

Here the sequenced sample was peripheral blood mononuclear cells (PBMCs), taken at new diagnosis, from a patient treated with antithyroid drugs. This clonotype was obtained from a woman aged 25-40 years with Graves disease. The V and J genes are TRBV6-6 and TRBJ1-2, with 10 bases aligning to TRBD1. The chain's CDR3 is CASSYSGGQGRYGYTF. The CDR3, as DNA: TGTGCCAGCAGTTACTCGGGGGGACAGGGGAGGTATGGCTACACCTTC.